This T cell receptor beta chain was sequenced in a study of technical replicates of blood from a handful of donors (dated by TCRdb to 2017 to 2019). Concerning this clone itself: The antigen it binds to is not known. No much larger clone exists at a distance of one base, and base qualities are not known.

The library was produced with the immunoSEQ multiplex PCR assay. TCRdb holds this immuneACCESS table with in-frame rearrangements only. Some clones are missing; in checked studies, unresolved V genes explain under half, and the rest has no known cause. This sample has roughly 62,000 clones in its table, and 89% of those were observed once. The ten largest make up 4% to 5.5% of the sample. Source material: PBMCs. The receptor's source is a human donor in good health. Some clones in this sample may be carry-over from other donors' samples.

Here the CDR3 is given as CAISGRGPTEAFF. The nucleotide sequence is given as TGTGCCATCAGTGGGAGGGGGCCCACTGAAGCTTTCTTT. The rearrangement joined TRBV10-3 to TRBJ1-1; 7 junctional bases match TRBD1. The germline V gene specifies ENHRY as CDR1 and SYGVKD as CDR2. The germline V end is reduced by 4 bases and the J end by 4 bases; junction bases left unmatched: 3. From the cysteine through the phenylalanine, the CDR3 covers 13 amino acids. The CDR3 DNA has 39 bases and is translated from base 1.